The entry that follows covers one TCR beta chain sequence. The antigen is not known. CDR3 length equals 15 residues. The V gene lost 3 bases and the J gene lost 1 base, with 12 bases spanning the gap. The germline CDR1 and CDR2 sequences are MDHEN and SYDVKM. Assay: immunoSEQ multiplex PCR; the TCRdb copy retains only in-frame clones and omits some. The table shows roughly 150,000 clones, with over 75% occurring only once. This sample is part of a study of T cell responses to AZD1222 COVID-19 vaccine. Regarding the study as a whole: Clonal diversity was possibly underestimated, and the donors were mostly white British, with more females.

The clonotype originates from an adult in good health. The chain recombines TRBV28 with TRBJ1-2; D uncertain. The source material was peripheral blood, sampled on day 0 of AZD1222 vaccination. This chain's CDR3 is CASSFILDGNYGYTF. CDR3 in DNA: TGTGCCAGCAGTTTTATATTAGACGGTAACTATGGCTACACCTTC.